This T cell receptor beta chain was identified during a study of T cells in localized non-small cell lung cancer. About this clone itself: Its antigen is still unknown.

General study results and limits: T cell clonality was highest in uninvolved adjacent lung, above tumor. A median about 62 of the top 100 tumor clones appeared in adjacent lung.

Profiling relied on immunoSEQ multiplex PCR, and the TCRdb table lists in-frame clones only, not all of them. The data contain roughly 2,100 clones, roughly 20% of them singletons. CDR1 is LNHDA, CDR2 SQIVND, per germline (reference sequence). The junction had 4 bases not matched to a gene; V was cut back by 5 bases and J by 2 bases. CDR3 length: 14 residues. The chain uses TRBV19 and TRBJ2-5, with TRBD1 matching 8 bases. Sequencing was performed on lung tumor tissue, taken before any cancer treatment. This sequence was found in a male donor older than 55 with stage II lung adenocarcinoma. The DNA for the CDR3 is TGTGCCAGTAGTCCGTGGGACAGGCAAGAGACCCAGTACTTC. Translation: CASSPWDRQETQYF.